These 14 T cell receptor beta chains share one sample of origin, sequenced in a study of siplizumab effects on memory and regulatory T cells. This table comes from immunoSEQ multiplex PCR, and its TCRdb copy is limited to in-frame clones, with some not included. The sample shows about 100,000 clones, approximately 92% of them seen only once. The source material was CD4+ T cells sorted from blood. Receptors were obtained from a human donor in good health.

This clone is a singleton in its sample. The rearrangement links TRBV15 to TRBJ1-2, with a possible D match to TRBD1 (6 bases). The CDR3 totals 15 residues. The V end lost 0 bases, the J end lost 8 bases, and 16 bases lay between the germline ends. The germline gives CDR1 LNHNV, CDR2 YYDKDF (reference sequence). The CDR3 region is CATSRDSRQVGGYTF. DNA of the CDR3: TGTGCCACCAGCAGAGATAGCAGACAGGTCGGCGGCTACACCTTC.

This sequence joins TRBV6-4 and TRBJ1-2; D uncertain. Germline CDR1 MRHNA, CDR2 SNTAGT. CDR3 size: 13 residues. The V and J ends lost 3 bases and 5 bases respectively, with 10 bases between them. CDR3 amino acids: CASSEGRSYGYTF. The CDR3 nucleotides are TGTGCCAGCAGTGAGGGCAGGTCTTATGGCTACACCTTC.

The gene calls are TRBV29-1 and TRBJ1-4; weak D call: TRBD1 (5 bases). Trimming removed 1 base at V and 8 bases at J, with 17 bases between. Germline loops: CDR1 SQVTM, CDR2 ANQGSEA. The CDR3 is 15 residues long. The CDR3 sequence: CSVEAPGWGYEKLFF. The CDR3 DNA is TGCAGCGTTGAAGCTCCTGGCTGGGGGTACGAAAAACTGTTTTTT. Full variable domain (rest looked up from reference TRBV29-1 and TRBJ1-4): SAVISQKPSRDICQRGTSLTIQCQVDSQVTMMFWYRQQPGQSLTLIATANQGSEATYESGFVIDKFPISRPNLTFSTLTVSNMSPEDSSIYLCSVEAPGWGYEKLFFGSGTQLSVL.

The CDR3 protein is CASSLVLRGGQETQYF. CDR3 in DNA: TGTGCCAGCAGCTTGGTTTTGCGGGGGGGCCAAGAGACCCAGTACTTC. The V and J genes are TRBV5-6 and TRBJ2-5; TRBD2 matches at 9 bases. Trimming at V came to 0 bases and at J to 1 base, leaving 4 bases not matched to a gene. Germline V gene lookup returns CDR1 SGHDT and CDR2 YYEEEE. This CDR3 contains 16 residues.

The V gene is TRBV7-8, the J gene TRBJ1-1; D unclear. The CDR3 runs to 13 residues. Deletions cut 2 bases from V and 1 base from J, with 5 bases between. Germline CDR1 reads SGHVS; CDR2 reads FQNEAQ. The CDR3 DNA sequence: TGTGCCAGCAGCTTACGGGAGAACACTGAAGCTTTCTTT. Translating gives CASSLRENTEAFF.

This rearrangement joins TRBV7-2 to TRBJ2-2, with D possibly being TRBD1 or TRBD2 (6 bases each). Between the trimmed V and J ends, which lost 6 bases and 5 bases, there was a span of 16 bases. The CDR3 runs to 15 residues. CDR1 and CDR2 from the germline V gene are SGHTA and FQGNSA. As DNA, the CDR3 is TGTGCCAGCAGTTTACTGGGGGGCCGGACCGGGGAGCTGTTTTTT. Residues: CASSLLGGRTGELFF.

The V call is TRBV6-6, the J call TRBJ1-1; D gene ambiguous. Trimming left V 2 bases short and J 0 bases short, with 7 bases between. The germline gives CDR1 MNHNY, CDR2 SVGAGI (reference sequence). The CDR3 spans 14 residues. The CDR3 DNA is TGTGCCAGCAGTTACCGGTCCATGAACACTGAAGCTTTCTTT. Amino acid sequence: CASSYRSMNTEAFF.

The chain joins TRBV5-1 to TRBJ2-3; D is unresolved. V lost 4 bases to trimming and J lost 2 bases, with 11 bases between them. Germline-derived CDR1 and CDR2 are SGHRS and YFSETQ. The CDR3 covers 14 residues. The CDR3 spells CASSPEATTDTQYF. The CDR3 coding sequence is TGCGCCAGCAGCCCCGAAGCTACCACAGATACGCAGTATTTT.

The chain is built from TRBV18 and TRBJ1-3, with 7 nucleotides matching TRBD1. This CDR3 comprises 17 residues. CDR1 KGHSH and CDR2 LQKENI come from the germline V gene. V dropped 3 bases and J dropped 0; count of bases not matched to a gene: 8. CDR3 sequence: CASSPRDRVLSGNTIYF. The CDR3 DNA is TGTGCCAGCTCACCGAGGGACAGAGTCCTCTCTGGAAACACCATATATTTT.

Details on this clone: A junction end diverges from the germline sequence, so it may reflect a read error. The chain uses TRBV7-2 and TRBJ2-7; no definite D call. CDR3 length: 14 residues. Germline CDR1 reads SGHTA; CDR2 reads FQGNSA. Here the CDR3 reads CAGSGPAVMDEQYF. The CDR3 DNA reads TGTGCCGGCAGTGGGCCGGCCGTTATGGACGAGCAGTACTTC.

The chain carries TRBV18 and TRBJ1-5, with no clear D. This CDR3 comprises 13 residues. Germline CDR1 reads KGHSH; CDR2 reads LQKENI. V shed 2 bases and J shed 5 bases, with 7 bases lying between them. The CDR3 DNA follows: TGTGCCAGCTCACCAGGGTTGGATCAGCCCCAGCATTTT. This encodes CASSPGLDQPQHF.

The V call is TRBV7-3, the J call TRBJ2-2; no clear D. In germline, CDR1 is SGHTA, CDR2 FQGTGA. V lost 2 bases and J lost 1, with 5 bases in between. This CDR3 region has 14 residues. For the CDR3, the DNA is TGTGCCAGCAGCTTAGGGGTGAACACCGGGGAGCTGTTTTTT. Residues: CASSLGVNTGELFF.

The chain recombines TRBV9 with TRBJ2-7; possible D gene TRBD1, 6 bases. Trimming stripped 4 bases from V and 2 bases from J, with 16 bases between. Germline V gives CDR1 SGDLS, CDR2 YYNGEE. The CDR3 has 15 amino acids. The chain's CDR3 is CASSFQWGPTYEQYF. CDR3 in DNA: TGTGCCAGCAGCTTCCAGTGGGGGCCCACCTACGAGCAGTACTTC.

The chain joins TRBV19 to TRBJ1-4, with 9 nucleotides matching TRBD1. Germline V gives CDR1 LNHDA, CDR2 SQIVND (reference sequence). The J segment lost 7 bases and the V segment lost 4 bases, leaving 7 bases of the junction unmatched. The CDR3 is 15 residues long. As DNA, the CDR3 is TGTGCCAGTAGTAGACCCGGGACAGGGTTTGAAAAACTGTTTTTT. Protein: CASSRPGTGFEKLFF.